This T cell receptor beta chain was sequenced during a study of control samples from healthy donors and cancer patients. TCRdb keeps only in-frame clones here, not all; method: immunoSEQ multiplex PCR. The sample has roughly 14,000 clones, 70% to 85% seen once. Germline loops: CDR1 SQVTM, CDR2 ANQGSEA. Trimming removed 6 bases from V and 1 base from J, with 13 bases in between. The CDR3 consists of 14 residues. The gene calls are TRBV29-1 and TRBJ2-4, with TRBD2 as a possible D gene (6 bases). The receptor was isolated from a female donor with lung cancer. The sequencing sample was made of formalin-fixed, paraffin-embedded tissue. The CDR3 loop is CSVRGRLAKNIQYF. The CDR3 nucleotides are TGCAGCGTGCGGGGACGTCTCGCCAAAAACATTCAGTACTTC.